This T cell receptor (beta chain) is drawn from a study of CXCR3-negative and CXCR3-positive naive CD8 T cells. Findings and caveats of the study: CXCR3-positive naive cells had more hydrophobic TRB CDR3s than CXCR3-negative naive cells.

As regards this clonotype: Its specificity is not known.

Carrying UMI labels, the TRB cDNA libraries were prepared through 5' RACE. TCRdb re-called the 5' RACE reads and catalogs CDR3 proteins one per entry, DNA excluded. The sample has around 88,000 distinct CDR3 sequences. Material: naive CXCR3+ CD8+ T cells from blood. Subset indicated: CD45RO-CCR7+CD27+CD95- naive CD8+ T cells expressing CXCR3 (TNR3+). The sequence came from a human donor in good health. Some clones in this sample may be carry-over from other donors' samples.

CDR3 region: CASSYGQGAYEQYF. V is TRBV28 and J is TRBJ2-7; the TCRdb call, TRBD1, lacks DNA for checking. The length of the CDR3 is 14 residues. Germline loops: CDR1 MDHEN, CDR2 SYDVKM.